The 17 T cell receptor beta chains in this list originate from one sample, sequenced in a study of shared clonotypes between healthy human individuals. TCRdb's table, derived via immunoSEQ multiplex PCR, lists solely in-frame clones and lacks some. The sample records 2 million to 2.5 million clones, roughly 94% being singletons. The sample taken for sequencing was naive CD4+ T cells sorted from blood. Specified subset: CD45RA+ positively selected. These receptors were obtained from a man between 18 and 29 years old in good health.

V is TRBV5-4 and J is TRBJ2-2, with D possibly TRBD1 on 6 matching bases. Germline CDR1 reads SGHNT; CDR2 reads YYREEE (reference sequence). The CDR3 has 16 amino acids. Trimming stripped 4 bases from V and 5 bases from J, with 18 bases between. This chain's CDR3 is CASSPATGKGTGELFF. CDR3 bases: TGTGCCAGCAGCCCGGCCACAGGGAAGGGAACCGGGGAGCTGTTTTTT.

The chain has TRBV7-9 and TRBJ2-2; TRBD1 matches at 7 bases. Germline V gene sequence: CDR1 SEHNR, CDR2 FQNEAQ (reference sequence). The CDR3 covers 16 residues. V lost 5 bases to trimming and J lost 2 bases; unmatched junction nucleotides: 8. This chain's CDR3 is CASSRSGTENTGELFF. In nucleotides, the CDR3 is TGTGCCAGCAGCCGATCCGGGACAGAAAACACCGGGGAGCTGTTTTTT.

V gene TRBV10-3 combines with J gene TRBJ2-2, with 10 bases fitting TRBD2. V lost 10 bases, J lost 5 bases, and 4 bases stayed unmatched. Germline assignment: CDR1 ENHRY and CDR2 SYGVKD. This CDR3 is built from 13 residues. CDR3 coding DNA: TGTGCCACCCATAGCGGGGGGACCGGGGAGCTGTTTTTT. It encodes CATHSGGTGELFF.

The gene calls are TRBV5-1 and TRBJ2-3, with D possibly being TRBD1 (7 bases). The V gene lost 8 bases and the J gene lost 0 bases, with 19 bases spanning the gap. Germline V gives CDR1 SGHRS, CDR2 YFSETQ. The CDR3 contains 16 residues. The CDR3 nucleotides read TGCGCCAGTCATGGGGGGACAGCGTCTAGCACAGATACGCAGTATTTT. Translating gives CASHGGTASSTDTQYF.

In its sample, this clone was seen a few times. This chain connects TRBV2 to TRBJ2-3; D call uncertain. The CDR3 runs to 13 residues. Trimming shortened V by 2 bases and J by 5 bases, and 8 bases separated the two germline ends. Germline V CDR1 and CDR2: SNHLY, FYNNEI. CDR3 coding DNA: TGTGCCAGCAGTGAACTAGAGGTAGATACGCAGTATTTT. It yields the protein CASSELEVDTQYF. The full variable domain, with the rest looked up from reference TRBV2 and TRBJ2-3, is EPEVTQTPSHQVTQMGQEVILRCVPISNHLYFYWYRQILGQKVEFLVSFYNNEISEKSEIFDDQFSVERPDGSNFTLKIRSTKLEDSAMYFCASSELEVDTQYFGPGTRLTVL.

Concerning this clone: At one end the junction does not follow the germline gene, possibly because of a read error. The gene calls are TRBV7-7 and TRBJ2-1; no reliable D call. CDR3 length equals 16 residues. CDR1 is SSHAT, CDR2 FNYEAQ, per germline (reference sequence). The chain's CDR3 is CASSLESTVPYNEQFF. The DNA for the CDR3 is TGTGCTAGCAGCTTAGAATCGACGGTACCCTACAATGAGCAGTTCTTC. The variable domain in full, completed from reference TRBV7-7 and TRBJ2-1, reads GAGVSQSPRYKVTKRGQDVTLRCDPISSHATLYWYQQALGQGPEFLTYFNYEAQPDKSGLPSDRFSAERPEGSISTLTIQRTEQRDSAMYRCASSLESTVPYNEQFFGPGTRLTVL.

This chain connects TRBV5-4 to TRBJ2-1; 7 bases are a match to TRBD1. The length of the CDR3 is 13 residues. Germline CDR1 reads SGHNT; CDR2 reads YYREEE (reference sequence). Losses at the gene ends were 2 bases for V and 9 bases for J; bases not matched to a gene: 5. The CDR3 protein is CASSFVGGGEQFF. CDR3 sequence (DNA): TGTGCCAGCAGCTTTGTAGGGGGCGGTGAGCAGTTCTTC.

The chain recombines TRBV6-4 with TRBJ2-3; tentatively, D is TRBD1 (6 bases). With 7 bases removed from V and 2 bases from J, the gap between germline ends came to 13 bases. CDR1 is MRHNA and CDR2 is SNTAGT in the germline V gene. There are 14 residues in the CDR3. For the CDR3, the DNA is TGTGCCAGCAAAGAACAGGGAACCACAGATACGCAGTATTTT. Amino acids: CASKEQGTTDTQYF.

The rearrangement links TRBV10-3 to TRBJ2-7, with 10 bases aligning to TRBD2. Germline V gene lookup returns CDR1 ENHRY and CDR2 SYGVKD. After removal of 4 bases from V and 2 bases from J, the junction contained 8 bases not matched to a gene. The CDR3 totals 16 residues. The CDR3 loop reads CAISAAPLAGAYEQYF. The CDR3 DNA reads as TGTGCCATCAGTGCGGCCCCGCTAGCGGGGGCCTACGAGCAGTACTTC.

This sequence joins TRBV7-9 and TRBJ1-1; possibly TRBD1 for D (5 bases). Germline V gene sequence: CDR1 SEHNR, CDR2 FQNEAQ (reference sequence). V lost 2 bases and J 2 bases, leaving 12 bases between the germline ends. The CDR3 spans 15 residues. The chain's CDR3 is CASSLRGQLNTEAFF. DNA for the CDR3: TGTGCCAGCAGCTTAAGAGGACAACTTAACACTGAAGCTTTCTTT.

CDR3 coding DNA: TGTGCTCGGCAGGGGGGGTATGGCTACACCTTC. Translated, it gives CARQGGYGYTF. The chain is built from TRBV30 and TRBJ1-2, with 7 bases lining up with TRBD1. Germline-derived CDR1 and CDR2 are GTSNPN and SVGIG (reference sequence). This CDR3 has 11 amino acids. Drawing the rest from reference TRBV30 and TRBJ1-2, the complete variable domain is SQTIHQWPATLVQPVGSPLSLECTVEGTSNPNLYWYRQAAGRGLQLLFYSVGIGQISSEVPQNLSASRPQDRQFILSSKKLLLSDSGFYLCARQGGYGYTFGSGTRLTVV.

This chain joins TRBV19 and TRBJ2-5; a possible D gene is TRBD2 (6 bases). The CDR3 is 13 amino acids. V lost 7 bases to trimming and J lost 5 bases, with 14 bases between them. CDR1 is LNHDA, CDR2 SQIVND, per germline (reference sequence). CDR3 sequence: CASNRVGGETQYF. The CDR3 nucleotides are TGTGCCAGTAATCGGGTTGGGGGGGAGACCCAGTACTTC.

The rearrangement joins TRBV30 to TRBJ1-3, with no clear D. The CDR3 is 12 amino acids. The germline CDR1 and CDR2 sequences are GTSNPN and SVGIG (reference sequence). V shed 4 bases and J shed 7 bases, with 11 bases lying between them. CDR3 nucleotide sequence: TGTGCCTGGACCGGGAGGTGGAACACCATATATTTT. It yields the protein CAWTGRWNTIYF.

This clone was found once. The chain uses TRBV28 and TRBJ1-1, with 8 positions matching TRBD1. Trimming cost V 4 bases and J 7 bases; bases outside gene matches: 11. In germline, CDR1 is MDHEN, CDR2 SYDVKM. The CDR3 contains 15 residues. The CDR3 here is CASSSYTGGGYEAFF. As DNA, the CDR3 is TGTGCCAGCAGTTCCTACACAGGGGGAGGGTATGAAGCTTTCTTT. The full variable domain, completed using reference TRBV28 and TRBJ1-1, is DVKVTQSSRYLVKRTGEKVFLECVQDMDHENMFWYRQDPGLGLRLIYFSYDVKMKEKGDIPEGYSVSREKKERFSLILESASTNQTSMYLCASSSYTGGGYEAFFGQGTRLTVV.

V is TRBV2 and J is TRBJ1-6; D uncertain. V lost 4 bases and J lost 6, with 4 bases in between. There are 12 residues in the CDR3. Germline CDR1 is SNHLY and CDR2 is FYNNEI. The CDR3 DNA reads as TGTGCCAGCAGTGCCACTAATTCACCCCTCCACTTT. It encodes CASSATNSPLHF.

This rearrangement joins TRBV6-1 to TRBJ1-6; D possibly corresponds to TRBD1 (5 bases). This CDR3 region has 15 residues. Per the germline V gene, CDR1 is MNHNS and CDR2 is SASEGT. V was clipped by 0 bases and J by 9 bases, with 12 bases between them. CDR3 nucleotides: TGTGCCAGCAGTGAAGCGCGGGGCGTCGGTTCACCCCTCCACTTT. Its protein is CASSEARGVGSPLHF.

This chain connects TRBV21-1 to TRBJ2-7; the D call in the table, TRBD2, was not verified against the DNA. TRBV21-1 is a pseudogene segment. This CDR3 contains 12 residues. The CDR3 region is CASSGLAGDFYF. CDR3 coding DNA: TGTGCCAGCAGCGGACTAGCGGGAGATTTTTACTTC.